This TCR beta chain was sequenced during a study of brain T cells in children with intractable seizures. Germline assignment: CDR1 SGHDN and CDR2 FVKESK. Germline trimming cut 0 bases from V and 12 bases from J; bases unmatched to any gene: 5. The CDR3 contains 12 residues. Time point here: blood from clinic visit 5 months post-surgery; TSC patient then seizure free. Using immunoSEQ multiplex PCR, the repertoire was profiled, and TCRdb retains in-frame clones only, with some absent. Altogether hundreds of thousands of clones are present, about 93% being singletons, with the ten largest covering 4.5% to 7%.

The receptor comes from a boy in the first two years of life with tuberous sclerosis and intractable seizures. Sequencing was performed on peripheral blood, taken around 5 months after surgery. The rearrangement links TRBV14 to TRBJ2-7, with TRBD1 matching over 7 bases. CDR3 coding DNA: TGTGCCAGCAGCCAAGATGGCGACAGGGCGTACTTC. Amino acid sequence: CASSQDGDRAYF.